Below, 2 T cell receptor beta chains from the same sample are listed, as sequenced in a study of shared clonotypes between healthy human individuals. Libraries were prepared by immunoSEQ multiplex PCR; TCRdb keeps only in-frame clonotypes and omits some of them. The sample has fewer than 3 million clones, roughly 90% seen once. Specimen: naive CD4+ T cells from PBMCs. Subset here: CD45RA+ positively selected. These receptors all stem from a man aged 18 to 29 in good health. Some clones in this sample may be carry-over from other donors' samples.

The chain carries TRBV7-2 and TRBJ2-7; TRBD1 might be the D (5 bases). This CDR3 is built from 13 residues. Germline values: CDR1 SGHTA, CDR2 FQGNSA. Trimming removed 3 bases from V and 6 bases from J, with 12 bases in between. CDR3 nucleotide sequence: TGTGCCAGCAGCTTCAGCAGGGTTTCCGAGCAGTACTTC. This codes for CASSFSRVSEQYF.

This rearrangement joins TRBV2 to TRBJ2-5; D is undetermined. Germline CDR1 reads SNHLY; CDR2 reads FYNNEI. The CDR3 has 13 amino acids. V was cut by 0 bases and J by 4 bases, with 6 bases left in between. The CDR3 loop reads CASSEASGETQYF. For the CDR3, the DNA is TGTGCCAGCAGTGAAGCCTCTGGAGAGACCCAGTACTTC.